The present TCR beta chain was sequenced within a study of beta chain features in type 1 diabetes. General observations from the study: Shorter TCRB CDR3s, moderately but significantly so, marked every one of the four CD4+ subsets in Type 1 diabetes patients. Naive, central memory and regulatory TCRB repertoires appeared more similar among patients than healthy donors. Cells with high TCR expression could be over-represented by cDNA sequencing.

Every participating donor gave one draw, a heparinised blood sample averaging about 100 mL. Sorting of CD4+ naive, central memory, regulatory and stem cell-like memory cells was performed via CD45RO/CCR7/CD25/CD127/CD95/CD27. V dropped 4 bases and J dropped 0; count of bases not matched to a gene: 11. The CDR3 extends over 19 amino acids. Germline V gene lookup returns CDR1 SGDLS and CDR2 YYNGEE. What was sequenced were expressed TCRB transcripts, since all of the isolated RNA had been reverse transcribed. The repertoire was sequenced with immunoSEQ multiplex PCR; TCRdb's copy has only in-frame clones and lacks some. The sample lists hundreds of thousands of clones; about 14% were seen once. This clone was counted between two and nine times. Antigen unknown.

The TCR comes from a man between 18 and 35 years old with type 1 diabetes. The rearrangement uses TRBV9 and TRBJ2-1, with 12 bases aligning to TRBD2. Sequenced: naive CD4+ T cells from blood. The DNA for the CDR3 is TGTGCCAGCAGCACCCCACTAGCGGGGGGCCAGAGCTCCTACAATGAGCAGTTCTTC. Its translation is CASSTPLAGGQSSYNEQFF.